The clone carrying this T cell receptor beta chain was detected a few times. Its target is not known. The sample comes from a study of beta chain features in type 1 diabetes. Expressed TCRB transcripts were sequenced because the entire RNA isolate underwent reverse transcription. Repertoires were generated with immunoSEQ multiplex PCR, while TCRdb's copy carries only in-frame clones and drops some. The table records under 300,000 clones, roughly 10% of them present only once. Study-wide results and caveats: In these data, an HLA type influence on TCRB rearrangement remained unresolved. PCR might show a preference for shorter templates, equally across patients and controls. Individuals with type 1 diabetes displayed fewer insertions and more deletions at VDJ junctions. Researchers report that Type 1 diabetes patients had moderately but significantly shorter TCRB CDR3s across all four CD4+ subsets.

CD45RO/CCR7/CD25/CD127/CD95/CD27 separated CD4+ naive, central memory, regulatory and stem cell-like memory cells by sorting. This sequence originates from a man aged 25 to 45 with type 1 diabetes. Sequencing was done on a sample of naive CD4+ T cells from blood.

The CDR3 region is CASHANRGHNEQFF. The CDR3, as DNA: TGTGCCAGCCATGCTAACAGGGGACACAATGAGCAGTTCTTC. The chain has TRBV7-9 and TRBJ2-1; TRBD1 agrees at 7 bases. Trimming cost V 8 bases and J 5 bases; bases outside gene matches: 9. The CDR3 has 14 residues. The germline V gene encodes CDR1 SEHNR and CDR2 FQNEAQ (reference sequence). The full variable domain, its missing parts supplied by reference TRBV7-9 and TRBJ2-1, is DTGVSQNPRHKITKRGQNVTFRCDPISEHNRLYWYRQTLGQGPEFLTYFQNEAQLEKSRLLSDRFSAERPKGSFSTLEIQRTEQGDSAMYLCASHANRGHNEQFFGPGTRLTVL.